Listed here are 20 T cell receptor beta chains from one sample, sequenced in a study of blood T cell repertoires in COVID-19. Produced via immunoSEQ multiplex PCR; TCRdb's table is partial and in-frame only. The sample lists around 160,000 clones, 86% occurring once. The sample taken for sequencing was peripheral blood. The source is a man between 18 and 35 years old with acute or convalescent COVID-19.

J is TRBJ1-2 and V is TRBV6-1; TRBD1 agrees at 12 bases. The CDR3 consists of 19 residues. The germline V gene has CDR1 MNHNS and CDR2 SASEGT. Trimming removed 3 bases from V and 2 bases from J; junction bases left unmatched: 13. CDR3 nucleotides: TGTGCCAGCAGTGAGGGTCTTGGGACAGGGGGCAAAGGAAACTATGGCTACACCTTC. This translates into CASSEGLGTGGKGNYGYTF.

The CDR3 spells CAIDPPGTRRYNEQFF. The CDR3 DNA follows: TGTGCCATCGACCCTCCCGGGACTAGACGCTACAATGAGCAGTTCTTC. The chain couples TRBV2 to TRBJ2-1; TRBD2 aligns across 8 bases. With 10 bases clipped from V and 3 bases from J, the junction kept 14 bases outside the gene matches. This CDR3 contains 16 residues. The germline V gene has CDR1 SNHLY and CDR2 FYNNEI.

The V call is TRBV2, the J call TRBJ1-2, with 8 bases aligning to TRBD1. The CDR3 has 19 amino acids. The V segment lost 7 bases and the J segment 5 bases; nucleotides outside the gene matches: 24. Germline lookup yields CDR1 SNHLY and CDR2 FYNNEI. The CDR3 spells CASKVGTGAVIIFEYGYTF. For the CDR3, the DNA is TGTGCCAGCAAAGTTGGGACAGGTGCCGTTATTATATTTGAATATGGCTACACCTTC.

The rearrangement links TRBV3-1 (or the pseudogene TRBV3-2) to TRBJ1-5, with 12 bases matching TRBD1. Looked up from germline, CDR1 is LGHDT and CDR2 is YNNKEL (reference sequence). Trimming cost V 3 bases and J 6 bases; bases outside gene matches: 3. This CDR3 is built from 15 residues. CDR3 coding DNA: TGTGCCAGCAGCCAGGGGGACAGGGGGCTTCAGCCCCAGCATTTT. Amino acid sequence: CASSQGDRGLQPQHF.

The genes are TRBV7-9 and TRBJ2-7, with a tentative D call TRBD1 (5 bases). The CDR3 runs to 15 residues. The V gene lost 1 base and the J gene lost 6 bases, with 16 bases spanning the gap. CDR1 is SEHNR and CDR2 is FQNEAQ in the germline V gene (reference sequence). CDR3 residues: CASSLVSSPQGEQYF. The CDR3 DNA reads as TGTGCCAGCAGCTTAGTCTCCAGTCCTCAGGGCGAGCAGTACTTC.

The count of this clone is one. The chain couples TRBV30 to TRBJ2-3, with TRBD2 matching 9 bases. V trimming: 1 base; J trimming: 4 bases; junction bases outside the gene matches: 3. The germline V gene encodes CDR1 GTSNPN and CDR2 SVGIG (reference sequence). The length of the CDR3 is 14 residues. The CDR3 region is CAWSEAGGADTQYF. In DNA form, the CDR3 reads TGTGCCTGGAGTGAAGCGGGGGGCGCAGATACGCAGTATTTT.

The V gene is TRBV10-3, the J gene TRBJ1-3, with D uncertain. CDR1 ENHRY and CDR2 SYGVKD come from the germline V gene. This CDR3 has 14 amino acids. V shed 3 bases and J shed 1 base, with 7 bases lying between them. This CDR3 reads CAISDSQSGNTIYF. The DNA for the CDR3 is TGTGCCATCAGTGATTCCCAGTCTGGAAACACCATATATTTT.

DNA for the CDR3: TGTGCCAGTAGTATTATCACAACAAATCAGCCCCAGCATTTT. The encoded protein is CASSIITTNQPQHF. The chain recombines TRBV19 with TRBJ1-5; no firm D call. There are 14 residues in the CDR3. The germline V gene has CDR1 LNHDA and CDR2 SQIVND (reference sequence). V was clipped by 3 bases and J by 4 bases, with 10 bases between them.

The V gene is TRBV5-1, the J gene TRBJ2-1, with a tentative D call TRBD1 (6 bases). This CDR3 is 16 amino acids long. Trimming cost V 4 bases and J 7 bases, with 21 bases left between them. CDR1 and CDR2 from the germline V gene are SGHRS and YFSETQ. The CDR3 loop is CASSGYRAVRTNEQFF. The CDR3, as DNA: TGCGCCAGCAGCGGCTACAGGGCGGTCAGAACAAATGAGCAGTTCTTC.

The rearrangement links TRBV6-1 to TRBJ1-6; TRBD1 might be the D (6 bases). Germline-derived CDR1 and CDR2 are MNHNS and SASEGT. This CDR3 is 15 amino acids long. V was clipped by 1 base and J by 9 bases, with 13 bases between them. The chain's CDR3 is CASSEVSGESSPLHF. The DNA of the CDR3 is TGTGCCAGCAGTGAAGTGTCAGGGGAGAGTTCACCCCTCCACTTT.

This chain uses TRBV25-1 with TRBJ2-1, with 8 bases aligning to TRBD2. The CDR3 consists of 14 residues. Germline V gene data show CDR1 as MGHDK and CDR2 as SYGVNS. V lost 6 bases and J lost 4; bases outside the gene matches: 5. CDR3 nucleotide sequence: TGTGCCAGCAGCGTGCGGGGGGTGTACAATGAGCAGTTCTTC. Translating gives CASSVRGVYNEQFF.

The V call is TRBV4-2, the J call TRBJ1-3; D is possibly TRBD1 (6 bases). The CDR3 length is 14 residues. CDR1 is LGHNA and CDR2 is YNFKEQ in the germline V gene. Trimming pared 5 bases from V and 4 bases from J, leaving 12 bases between. The CDR3 bases are TGTGCCAGCAGCGGGGGCGGGTCCGGAAACACCATATATTTT. Its translation is CASSGGGSGNTIYF.

The chain recombines TRBV4-1 with TRBJ1-6, with a tentative D call TRBD1 (5 bases). CDR3 length: 18 amino acids. The V end lost 0 bases, the J end lost 6 bases, and 18 bases lay between the germline ends. Per germline, CDR1 MGHRA and CDR2 YSYEKL. The CDR3 bases are TGCGCCAGCAGCCAAGAGATTTACGGGACTGATTTTAATTCACCCCTCCACTTT. It is translated as CASSQEIYGTDFNSPLHF.

V and J are TRBV5-4 and TRBJ1-4; possible D gene TRBD1, 5 bases. The germline V and J ends were trimmed by 1 base and 8 bases, with 12 bases remaining between them. The CDR3 has 14 amino acids. Germline V gene data show CDR1 as SGHNT and CDR2 as YYREEE (reference sequence). Written as DNA, the CDR3 is TGTGCCAGCAGCTTGCAGGGTCCAGGGGAAAAACTGTTTTTT. Amino acid sequence: CASSLQGPGEKLFF.

The CDR3 spells CATGTSGGETQYF. The CDR3 region has the DNA TGTGCCACCGGTACTAGCGGGGGGGAGACCCAGTACTTC. This chain links TRBV10-3 with TRBJ2-5; the match to TRBD2 covers 12 bases. Germline CDR1 ENHRY, CDR2 SYGVKD. CDR3 length equals 13 residues. The trim removed 10 bases at V and 5 bases at J, leaving 5 bases unmatched.

This chain uses TRBV7-9 with TRBJ2-3; D is perhaps TRBD1 (7 bases). Between the trimmed V and J ends, which lost 2 bases and 6 bases, there was a span of 12 bases. The CDR3 totals 14 residues. The germline V gene encodes CDR1 SEHNR and CDR2 FQNEAQ (reference sequence). CDR3 residues: CASSLMEGADTQYF. In DNA form, the CDR3 reads TGTGCCAGCAGCTTAATGGAGGGGGCGGATACGCAGTATTTT.

The chain employs TRBV30 and TRBJ1-4; D perhaps matches TRBD1 (5 bases). Trimming removed 2 bases at V and 8 bases at J, with 15 bases between. The CDR3 contains 14 residues. In germline, CDR1 is GTSNPN, CDR2 SVGIG (reference sequence). The CDR3 spells CAWSSGGAGEKLFF. The CDR3 bases are TGTGCCTGGAGTTCGGGCGGGGCTGGAGAAAAACTGTTTTTT.

The chain is built from TRBV6-5 and TRBJ1-2, with D tentatively TRBD1 (5 bases). Trimming cost V 0 bases and J 2 bases, with 7 bases left between them. The length of the CDR3 is 14 residues. Looked up from germline, CDR1 is MNHEY and CDR2 is SVGAGI. The CDR3 nucleotides are TGTGCCAGCAGTTACTCTGGGGGGAACTATGGCTACACCTTC. It codes for CASSYSGGNYGYTF.

The chain is built from TRBV19 and TRBJ1-5; D is unresolved. V shed 5 bases and J shed 0 bases, with 11 bases lying between them. The CDR3 is made up of 15 amino acids. Germline CDR1 and CDR2: LNHDA and SQIVND (reference sequence). The CDR3: CASSPGAYSNQPQHF. The CDR3 DNA sequence: TGTGCCAGTAGTCCCGGTGCTTATAGCAATCAGCCCCAGCATTTT.

This chain links TRBV3-1 (or the pseudogene TRBV3-2) with TRBJ2-2; perhaps TRBD2 as D (6 bases). Trimming shortened V by 4 bases and J by 7 bases, and 16 bases separated the two germline ends. Germline-derived CDR1 and CDR2 are LGHDT and YNNKEL (reference sequence). CDR3 length equals 15 residues. Written as DNA, the CDR3 is TGTGCCAGCAGCCTGGGACTCTATCCGGGCGGGGAGCTGTTTTTT. Amino acid sequence: CASSLGLYPGGELFF.